The subject of this entry is one TCR beta chain. Its antigen is not identified. This sample was included in a study of T cells in Graves' hyperthyroidism and ophthalmopathy. Study-wide results and caveats: Ophthalmopathy stood apart from stable hyperthyroidism in a 13 V-J model. Model predictions of ophthalmopathy came a median approximately 6 months before onset.

The V and J ends lost 6 bases and 7 bases respectively, with 15 bases between them. CDR1 and CDR2 (germline): MGHDK, SYGVNS. The CDR3 covers 14 residues. Using RNA transcripts as the source, TCR beta CDR3 regions were amplified. The primer set for the first-round RT-PCR of the TCR CDR3 was HTBI. TCRdb fed the multiplex PCR reads into MiXCR, producing one record per CDR3 protein. The table lists hundreds of thousands of distinct CDR3 sequences, about 15% of them singletons. The TCR comes from a woman aged 40 to 50 with Graves' ophthalmopathy. Sequencing used blood. V and J are TRBV25-1 and TRBJ2-2, with D possibly being TRBD1 (6 bases). CDR3 residues: CASRVNRVHGELFF. The CDR3, as DNA: TGTGCCAGCAGGGTGAACAGGGTACACGGGGAGCTGTTTTTT. The variable domain in full, completed from reference TRBV25-1 and TRBJ2-2, reads EADIYQTPRYLVIGTGKKITLECSQTMGHDKMYWYQQDPGMELHLIHYSYGVNSTEKGDLSSESTVSRIRTEHFPLTLESARPSHTSQYLCASRVNRVHGELFFGEGSRLTVL.